One and the same sample provided the 7 T cell receptor beta chains below, sequenced in a study of T cells in Graves' hyperthyroidism and ophthalmopathy. Authors of the study amplified TCR beta CDR3 regions from RNA transcripts. The HTBI primer set was used in a first-round RT-PCR of the TCR CDR3. TCRdb re-derived calls from the multiplex PCR reads in MiXCR, one entry per CDR3 protein. Altogether about 560,000 distinct CDR3 sequences are present, roughly 17% being singletons, with the ten largest covering around 19%. The sample comprised blood. The receptors stem from a woman under 30 with Graves' hyperthyroidism.

This clonotype has at least ten counts. The J gene is TRBJ1-1, the V gene TRBV5-1, with D uncertain. V was trimmed by 0 bases and J by 4 bases, leaving 16 bases between them. CDR1 is SGHRS and CDR2 is YFSETQ in the germline V gene. This CDR3 comprises 16 residues. The CDR3 sequence is CASSLASRGDATEAFF. For the CDR3, the DNA is TGCGCCAGCAGCTTGGCCAGTCGGGGTGATGCCACTGAAGCTTTCTTT. Variable domain in full (rest from reference TRBV5-1 and TRBJ1-1): KAGVTQTPRYLIKTRGQQVTLSCSPISGHRSVSWYQQTPGQGLQFLFEYFSETQRNKGNFPGRFSGRQFSNSRSEMNVSTLELGDSALYLCASSLASRGDATEAFFGQGTRLTVV.

The sample holds many counts of this clonotype. The genes are TRBV15 and TRBJ2-7, with D hard to call. Trimming took off 0 bases at V and 0 bases at J, with 6 bases between the two ends. The CDR3 loop spans 14 amino acids. Looked up from germline, CDR1 is LNHNV and CDR2 is YYDKDF (reference sequence). The CDR3 is CATSRDPVSYEQYF. For the CDR3, the DNA is TGTGCCACCAGCAGAGATCCAGTCTCCTACGAGCAGTACTTC.

This clonotype was seen a handful of times. The V call is TRBV10-3, the J call TRBJ1-3, with D perhaps matching TRBD1 (6 bases). This CDR3 has 14 amino acids. Germline lookup yields CDR1 ENHRY and CDR2 SYGVKD. V shed 3 bases and J shed 1 base, with 7 bases lying between them. CDR3 residues: CAISEGGSGNTIYF. For the CDR3, the DNA is TGTGCCATCAGTGAAGGGGGGTCTGGAAACACCATATATTTT.

The chain joins TRBV12-3 or TRBV12-4 to TRBJ2-7; 11 nucleotides line up with TRBD2. This CDR3 is built from 13 residues. V trimming: 6 bases; J trimming: 6 bases; junction bases outside the gene matches: 4. The CDR3 loop reads CASRDGLAGEQYF. CDR3 nucleotide sequence: TGTGCCAGCAGAGATGGACTAGCGGGCGAGCAGTACTTC.

This clonotype came up many times. V usage is TRBV28 and J usage is TRBJ2-1, with TRBD2 as a possible D gene (6 bases). From germline, CDR1 is MDHEN and CDR2 SYDVKM. The CDR3 extends over 14 amino acids. V lost 2 bases and J 8 bases, leaving 13 bases between the germline ends. CDR3: CASSLDGPGDEQFF. CDR3 bases: TGTGCCAGCAGTTTAGATGGTCCGGGGGATGAGCAGTTCTTC.

This clonotype was observed once. The chain links TRBV24-1 to TRBJ2-3; D is tentatively TRBD1 or TRBD2 (6 bases each). Between the trimmed V and J ends, which lost 12 bases and 3 bases, there was a span of 9 bases. Germline V CDR1 and CDR2: KGHDR, SFDVKD. The CDR3 sequence is 11 residues long. CDR3 loop: CAAGQTDTQYF. CDR3 in DNA: TGTGCCGCGGGACAAACAGATACGCAGTATTTT.

This clonotype was seen repeatedly, ten times or more. The chain uses TRBV7-8 and TRBJ1-1; D might be TRBD1 (5 bases). Germline assignment: CDR1 SGHVS and CDR2 FQNEAQ. V was cut by 2 bases and J by 3 bases, with 10 bases left in between. The CDR3 loop spans 14 amino acids. The CDR3 bases are TGTGCCAGCAGCTTATTTAGGGACGACACTGAAGCTTTCTTT. As protein: CASSLFRDDTEAFF.